The 30 T cell receptor beta chains in this list originate from one sample, sequenced in a study of control samples from healthy donors and cancer patients. Produced via immunoSEQ multiplex PCR; TCRdb's table is partial and in-frame only. Of 110,000 to 150,000 clones in the sample, around 94% are singletons; the top ten hold about an eighth. Sequences were obtained from blood. All receptors derive from a man aged 35-49 years in good health.

The CDR3 DNA sequence: TGCGCCAGCAGCTTGGATTCTGGGGGCAATCAGCCCCAGCATTTT. Translated: CASSLDSGGNQPQHF. The chain recombines TRBV5-1 with TRBJ1-5; no clear D gene. This CDR3 has 15 amino acids. V was clipped by 0 bases and J by 2 bases, with 9 bases between them. In germline, CDR1 is SGHRS, CDR2 YFSETQ.

J is TRBJ1-4 and V is TRBV6-5; D is perhaps TRBD1 (6 bases). Per the germline V gene, CDR1 is MNHEY and CDR2 is SVGAGI. The CDR3 runs 13 residues. V gave up 7 bases and J gave up 6 bases, with 12 bases separating them. Here the CDR3 reads CASNRGTDEKLFF. DNA of the CDR3: TGTGCCAGCAATAGGGGGACGGATGAAAAACTGTTTTTT.

The rearrangement uses TRBV28 and TRBJ1-5, with D perhaps matching TRBD1 (6 bases). CDR1 is MDHEN, CDR2 SYDVKM, per germline. The germline V and J ends were trimmed by 6 bases and 0 bases, with 12 bases remaining between them. This CDR3 region has 15 residues. The CDR3 loop reads CASSRTEYSNQPQHF. Here the CDR3 DNA reads TGTGCCAGCAGCCGGACAGAATATAGCAATCAGCCCCAGCATTTT.

The rearrangement joins TRBV12-3 or TRBV12-4 to TRBJ2-2, with D possibly TRBD2 on 6 matching bases. The CDR3 covers 13 residues. V shed 5 bases and J shed 6 bases, with 10 bases lying between them. CDR3 DNA sequence: TGTGCCAGCAGTGCTACGGGGGCCGGGGAGCTGTTTTTT. Its protein product is CASSATGAGELFF.

V and J are TRBV7-9 and TRBJ2-1; D assignment may be TRBD1 or TRBD2 (5 bases each). CDR1 is SEHNR and CDR2 is FQNEAQ in the germline V gene (reference sequence). CDR3 size: 14 residues. V shed 8 bases and J shed 1 base, with 12 bases lying between them. The CDR3 DNA is TGTGCCAGCGGGACCTCGGGATCCTACAATGAGCAGTTCTTC. This encodes CASGTSGSYNEQFF.

The V and J genes are TRBV7-9 and TRBJ2-7; maybe TRBD1 (6 bases). This CDR3 spans 15 amino acids. Germline CDR1 reads SEHNR; CDR2 reads FQNEAQ (reference sequence). V was shortened by 5 bases and J by 5 bases, with 19 bases between the two germline ends. The CDR3 loop reads CASSPSRGQQNEQYF. The CDR3 DNA reads TGTGCCAGCAGCCCCTCCCGTGGACAGCAAAACGAGCAGTACTTC. The complete variable domain, with remaining parts taken from reference TRBV7-9 and TRBJ2-7, reads DTGVSQNPRHKITKRGQNVTFRCDPISEHNRLYWYRQTLGQGPEFLTYFQNEAQLEKSRLLSDRFSAERPKGSFSTLEIQRTEQGDSAMYLCASSPSRGQQNEQYFGPGTRLTVT.

V and J are TRBV19 and TRBJ2-4; the D is unclear. Germline assignment: CDR1 LNHDA and CDR2 SQIVND (reference sequence). V was trimmed by 3 bases and J by 2 bases, leaving 8 bases between them. CDR3 size: 14 residues. This CDR3 reads CASSIRDSKNIQYF. The CDR3, as DNA: TGTGCCAGTAGTATTAGAGACTCCAAAAACATTCAGTACTTC.

The chain has TRBV27 and TRBJ1-2, with D perhaps TRBD1 (6 bases). The V end was cut by 8 bases, the J end by 0 bases, with 10 bases between. Germline V lookup: CDR1 MNHEY, CDR2 SMNVEV (reference sequence). The CDR3 runs to 13 residues. The CDR3 spells CASQGGSNYGYTF. CDR3 sequence (DNA): TGTGCCAGCCAAGGGGGGTCTAACTATGGCTACACCTTC.

Concerning this clone itself: Other DNA sequences in the sample encode the same CDR3. This chain uses TRBV5-6 with TRBJ2-7; 8 bases are shared with TRBD1. Per the germline V gene, CDR1 is SGHDT and CDR2 is YYEEEE. The CDR3 consists of 13 residues. Losses at the gene ends were 4 bases for V and 2 bases for J; bases not matched to a gene: 2. The CDR3 bases are TGTGCCAGCAGCCCGACAGGGGCCTACGAGCAGTACTTC. Translation gives CASSPTGAYEQYF.

This chain joins TRBV7-9 and TRBJ2-5, with 8 nucleotides matching TRBD1. With 1 base clipped from V and 4 bases from J, the junction kept 5 bases outside the gene matches. The CDR3 is 15 residues long. Germline CDR1 reads SEHNR; CDR2 reads FQNEAQ (reference sequence). The CDR3 region is CASSLGQGKGETQYF. CDR3 DNA: TGTGCCAGCAGCTTAGGACAGGGGAAGGGAGAGACCCAGTACTTC.

The genes are TRBV9 and TRBJ2-1; 12 bases line up with TRBD2. V was pared by 0 bases and J by 7 bases, with 5 bases of the junction left unmatched. Germline V lookup: CDR1 SGDLS, CDR2 YYNGEE. This CDR3 region has 16 residues. This CDR3 reads CASSVGASGGANEQFF. The CDR3 nucleotides read TGTGCCAGCAGCGTAGGGGCTAGCGGGGGGGCAAATGAGCAGTTCTTC.

The J gene is TRBJ1-5, the V gene TRBV19; weak D call: TRBD1 (6 bases). V shed 3 bases and J shed 0 bases, with 18 bases lying between them. The length of the CDR3 is 18 residues. Germline V gene data show CDR1 as LNHDA and CDR2 as SQIVND (reference sequence). CDR3 in amino acids: CASSMGRGGGNSNQPQHF. The CDR3 DNA is TGTGCCAGTAGTATGGGCAGGGGAGGAGGTAATAGCAATCAGCCCCAGCATTTT.

This chain links TRBV30 with TRBJ1-1; D is unresolved. Trimming stripped 5 bases from V and 0 bases from J, with 7 bases between. Germline CDR1 reads GTSNPN; CDR2 reads SVGIG (reference sequence). The CDR3 length is 12 residues. CDR3 sequence reads: CAWETVNTEAFF. In nucleotides, the CDR3 is TGTGCCTGGGAGACGGTGAACACTGAAGCTTTCTTT.

About this clone itself: The same CDR3 can be traced to other DNA sequences in this sample. The chain uses TRBV5-1 and TRBJ1-6; 8 bases agree with TRBD1. The CDR3 runs 14 residues. V shed 0 bases and J 7 bases; nucleotides not matched to a gene: 0. Germline lookup yields CDR1 SGHRS and CDR2 YFSETQ. The CDR3 bases are TGCGCCAGCAGCTTGGGACAGGGGAATTCACCCCTCCACTTT. It encodes CASSLGQGNSPLHF.

The V gene is TRBV5-4, the J gene TRBJ1-2; weak D call: TRBD1 (6 bases). Trimming shortened V by 4 bases and J by 2 bases, and 9 bases separated the two germline ends. This CDR3 is built from 13 residues. Looked up from germline, CDR1 is SGHNT and CDR2 is YYREEE (reference sequence). CDR3 sequence: CASSPDRNYGYTF. Here the CDR3 DNA reads TGTGCCAGCAGCCCGGACAGAAACTATGGCTACACCTTC.

The CDR3 region has the DNA TGTGCCAGCAGTTCTTTTCCCCCATTTGAGCAGTTCTTC. Translated, it gives CASSSFPPFEQFF. The chain carries TRBV6-2 or TRBV6-3 and TRBJ2-1; D is ambiguous. The CDR3 is 13 residues long. V was shortened by 4 bases and J by 9 bases, with 13 bases between the two germline ends. Germline lookup yields CDR1 MNHEY and CDR2 SVGEGT.

The chain has TRBV29-1 and TRBJ1-2; D ambiguous. Trimming cost V 3 bases and J 5 bases, with 7 bases left between them. The CDR3 runs 11 residues. The germline V gene has CDR1 SQVTM and CDR2 ANQGSEA. The CDR3 region is CSVDGRYGYTF. CDR3 sequence (DNA): TGCAGCGTTGATGGAAGATATGGCTACACCTTC.

This clone is a singleton in its sample. CDR3 sequence: CASSHHGQEGAGELFF. CDR3 in DNA: TGCGCCAGCAGCCACCACGGACAGGAAGGAGCCGGGGAGCTGTTTTTT. The chain uses TRBV4-3 and TRBJ2-2; the match to TRBD1 covers 7 bases. The CDR3 runs 16 residues. Germline-derived CDR1 and CDR2 are LGHNA and YSLEER. J was trimmed by 6 bases and V by 3 bases; bases with no gene match: 10.

The chain uses TRBV7-2 and TRBJ1-1, with 7 nucleotides matching TRBD1. The CDR3 is 15 residues long. V gave up 0 bases and J gave up 1 base; unmatched junction bases: 2. Germline CDR1 is SGHTA and CDR2 is FQGNSA. The CDR3 loop is CASSLAGQWNTEAFF. In DNA form, the CDR3 reads TGTGCCAGCAGCTTAGCGGGACAGTGGAACACTGAAGCTTTCTTT. Based on the CDR3 plus reference TRBV7-2 and TRBJ1-1, the full variable domain is GAGVSQSPSNKVTEKGKDVELRCDPISGHTALYWYRQSLGQGLEFLIYFQGNSAPDKSGLPSDRFSAERTGGSVSTLTIQRTQQEDSAVYLCASSLAGQWNTEAFFGQGTRLTVV.

The chain links TRBV3-1 (or the pseudogene TRBV3-2) to TRBJ1-2; D is unresolved. The CDR3 is 13 residues long. Germline V lookup: CDR1 LGHDT, CDR2 YNNKEL (reference sequence). Trimming removed 4 bases from V and 4 bases from J, with 10 bases in between. The CDR3: CASSPRRSYGYTF. In nucleotides, the CDR3 is TGTGCCAGCAGCCCCCGCAGGAGCTATGGCTACACCTTC.

In this sample, this clone turned up a few times. J is TRBJ1-2 and V is TRBV27; 9 bases are shared with TRBD1. Germline CDR1 is MNHEY and CDR2 is SMNVEV (reference sequence). Trimming took 5 bases from V and 3 from J; bases not matched to a gene: 13. CDR3 length: 17 amino acids. CDR3 amino acids: CASSPRTGETRYYGYTF. Written as DNA, the CDR3 is TGTGCCAGCAGTCCCCGGACAGGGGAAACCAGGTACTATGGCTACACCTTC.

The chain is built from TRBV18 and TRBJ1-4; the D is unclear. This CDR3 is built from 11 residues. V shed 6 bases and J shed 8 bases, with 7 bases lying between them. Germline CDR1 reads KGHSH; CDR2 reads LQKENI. As DNA, the CDR3 is TGTGCCAGCTCGGCACAAGAAAAACTGTTTTTT. Its protein product is CASSAQEKLFF.

This rearrangement joins TRBV7-8 to TRBJ2-6; 11 positions match TRBD1. The germline gives CDR1 SGHVS, CDR2 FQNEAQ. This CDR3 has 19 amino acids. V trimming: 5 bases; J trimming: 3 bases; junction bases outside the gene matches: 12. CDR3 sequence: CASSPLRWDRGNGANVLTF. CDR3 in DNA: TGTGCCAGCAGCCCTCTTAGATGGGACAGGGGGAATGGGGCCAACGTCCTGACTTTC.

The rearrangement joins TRBV24-1 to TRBJ2-1, with D perhaps matching TRBD1 (6 bases). CDR1 KGHDR and CDR2 SFDVKD come from the germline V gene. V was trimmed by 1 base and J by 4 bases, leaving 10 bases between them. The CDR3 has 15 residues. The chain's CDR3 is CATSDFGTRYNEQFF. CDR3 bases: TGTGCCACCAGTGATTTTGGGACACGATACAATGAGCAGTTCTTC.

The chain joins TRBV27 to TRBJ1-6; TRBD1 matches at 7 bases. V gave up 6 bases and J gave up 7 bases; unmatched junction bases: 9. Germline V gene sequence: CDR1 MNHEY, CDR2 SMNVEV (reference sequence). The CDR3 has 15 amino acids. The CDR3 reads CASSILDRSNSPLHF. The CDR3 DNA follows: TGTGCCAGCAGCATCTTGGACAGGTCCAATTCACCCCTCCACTTT.

This sequence joins TRBV10-3 and TRBJ1-1; 7 bases match TRBD1. The germline V gene encodes CDR1 ENHRY and CDR2 SYGVKD. The CDR3 has 15 amino acids. The trim removed 5 bases at V and 1 base at J, leaving 7 bases unmatched. The CDR3, as DNA: TGTGCCATCAGTCAAGCAGGGGGTGGGAACACTGAAGCTTTCTTT. Translated: CAISQAGGGNTEAFF.

The chain combines TRBV11-2 with TRBJ2-7, with D unresolved. The CDR3 totals 14 residues. Deletions cut 4 bases from V and 5 bases from J, with 15 bases between. Germline V gene sequence: CDR1 SGHAT, CDR2 FQNNGV. The chain's CDR3 is CASSSGRIGHEQYF. CDR3 DNA sequence: TGTGCCAGCAGCTCAGGTAGGATCGGCCACGAGCAGTACTTC.

The CDR3, as DNA: TGCGCCAGCAGCCAAGTAGCCGGCCTCTTTGAAAAACTGTTTTTT. The encoded protein is CASSQVAGLFEKLFF. The J gene is TRBJ1-4, the V gene TRBV4-3; D remains unclear. This CDR3 spans 15 amino acids. V was clipped by 1 base and J by 7 bases, with 13 bases between them. Germline loops: CDR1 LGHNA, CDR2 YSLEER.

V and J are TRBV9 and TRBJ1-1, with D possibly being TRBD1 (6 bases). The CDR3 runs to 12 residues. Between the trimmed V and J ends, which lost 3 bases and 10 bases, there was a span of 13 bases. From germline, CDR1 is SGDLS and CDR2 YYNGEE. CDR3 amino acids: CASSEGGGGAFF. The CDR3 bases are TGTGCCAGCAGCGAGGGAGGAGGGGGAGCTTTCTTT.

This chain links TRBV7-2 with TRBJ2-7; 7 bases match TRBD2. The CDR3 totals 14 residues. The V segment lost 2 bases and the J segment 2 bases; nucleotides outside the gene matches: 3. Germline lookup yields CDR1 SGHTA and CDR2 FQGNSA. The CDR3 is CASSLSGATYEQYF. The DNA for the CDR3 is TGTGCCAGCAGCTTAAGCGGGGCTACCTACGAGCAGTACTTC.